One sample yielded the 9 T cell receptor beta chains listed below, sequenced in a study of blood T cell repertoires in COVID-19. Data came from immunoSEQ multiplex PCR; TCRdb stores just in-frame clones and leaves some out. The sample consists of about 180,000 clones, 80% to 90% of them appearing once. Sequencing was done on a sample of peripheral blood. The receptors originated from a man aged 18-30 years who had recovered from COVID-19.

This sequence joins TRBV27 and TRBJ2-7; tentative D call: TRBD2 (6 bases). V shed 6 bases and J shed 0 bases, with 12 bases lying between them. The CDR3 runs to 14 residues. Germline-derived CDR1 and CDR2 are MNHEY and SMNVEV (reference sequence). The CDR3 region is CASSRDFGSYEQYF. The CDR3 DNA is TGTGCCAGCAGCCGGGACTTCGGCTCCTACGAGCAGTACTTC.

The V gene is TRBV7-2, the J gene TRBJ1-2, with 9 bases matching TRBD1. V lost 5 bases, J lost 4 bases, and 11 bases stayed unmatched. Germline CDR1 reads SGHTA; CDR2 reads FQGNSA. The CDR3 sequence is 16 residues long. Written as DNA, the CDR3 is TGTGCCAGCAGCCCTGGGGACAGGGTCTTAGCCTATGGCTACACCTTC. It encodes CASSPGDRVLAYGYTF.

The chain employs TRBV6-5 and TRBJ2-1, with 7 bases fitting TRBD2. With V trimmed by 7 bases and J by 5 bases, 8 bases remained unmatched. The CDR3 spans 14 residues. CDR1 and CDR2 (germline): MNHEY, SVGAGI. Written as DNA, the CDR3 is TGTGCCAGCACCCTCGGGCGGGGGAACAATGAGCAGTTCTTC. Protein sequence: CASTLGRGNNEQFF.

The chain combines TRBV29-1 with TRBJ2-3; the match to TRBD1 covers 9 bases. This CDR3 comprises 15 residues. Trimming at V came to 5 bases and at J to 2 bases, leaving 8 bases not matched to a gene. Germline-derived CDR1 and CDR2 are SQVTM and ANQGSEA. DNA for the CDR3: TGCAGCGTTCAGCACAGGGGGCGCGTCACAGATACGCAGTATTTT. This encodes CSVQHRGRVTDTQYF.

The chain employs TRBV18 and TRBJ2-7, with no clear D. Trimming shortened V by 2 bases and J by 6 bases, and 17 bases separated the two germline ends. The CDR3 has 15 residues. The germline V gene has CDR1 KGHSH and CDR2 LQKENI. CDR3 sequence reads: CASSPFESPPSEQYF. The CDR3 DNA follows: TGTGCCAGCTCACCATTCGAGAGTCCACCTAGCGAGCAGTACTTC.

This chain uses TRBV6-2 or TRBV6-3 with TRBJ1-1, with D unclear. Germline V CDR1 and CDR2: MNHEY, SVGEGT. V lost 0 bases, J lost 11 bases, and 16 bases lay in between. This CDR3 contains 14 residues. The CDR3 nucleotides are TGTGCCAGCAGTTACTCGGAGTTCGGATCAGAGGCTTTCTTT. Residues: CASSYSEFGSEAFF.

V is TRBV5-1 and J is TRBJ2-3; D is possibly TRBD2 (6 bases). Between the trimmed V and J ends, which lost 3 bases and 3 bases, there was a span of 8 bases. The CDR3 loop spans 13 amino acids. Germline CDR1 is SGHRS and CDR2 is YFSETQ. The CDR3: CASSSGVTDTQYF. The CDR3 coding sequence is TGCGCCAGCAGCTCGGGGGTTACAGATACGCAGTATTTT.

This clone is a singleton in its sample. The CDR3: CSARDTDEQFF. Here the CDR3 DNA reads TGCAGTGCTAGAGATACAGATGAGCAGTTCTTC. The gene calls are TRBV20-1 and TRBJ2-1; D gene uncertain. From germline, CDR1 is DFQATT and CDR2 SNEGSKA (reference sequence). Trimming cost V 0 bases and J 8 bases, with 5 bases left between them. The CDR3 runs to 11 residues.

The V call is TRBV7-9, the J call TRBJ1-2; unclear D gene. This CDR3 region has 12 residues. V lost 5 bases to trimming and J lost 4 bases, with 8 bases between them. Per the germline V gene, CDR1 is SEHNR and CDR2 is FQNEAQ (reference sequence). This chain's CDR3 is CASSQTLYGYTF. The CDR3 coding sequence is TGTGCCAGCAGCCAGACACTCTATGGCTACACCTTC.